Here is one T cell receptor beta chain with its context. The antigen is undetermined. Losses at the gene ends were 6 bases for V and 5 bases for J; bases not matched to a gene: 7. Germline loops: CDR1 SNHLY, CDR2 FYNNEI. The CDR3 totals 15 residues. Sequencing of each sample assayed roughly 9.8 x 10^4 TCR templates. Produced via immunoSEQ multiplex PCR; TCRdb's table is partial and in-frame only. Of 85,000 to 120,000 clones listed, approximately 90% are singletons. This sample was taken from a study of siplizumab effects on memory and regulatory T cells. Study-wide results and caveats: Proliferating Tregs from siplizumab cultures lacked functional confirmation of suppression.

Sequenced material: CD4+ T cells sorted from blood. The TCR originated in a human donor in good health. The chain couples TRBV2 to TRBJ1-4, with 9 bases that match TRBD1. Here the CDR3 DNA reads TGTGCCAGCAGGGGACAGGGAATGAGGAATGAAAAACTGTTTTTT. It codes for CASRGQGMRNEKLFF.